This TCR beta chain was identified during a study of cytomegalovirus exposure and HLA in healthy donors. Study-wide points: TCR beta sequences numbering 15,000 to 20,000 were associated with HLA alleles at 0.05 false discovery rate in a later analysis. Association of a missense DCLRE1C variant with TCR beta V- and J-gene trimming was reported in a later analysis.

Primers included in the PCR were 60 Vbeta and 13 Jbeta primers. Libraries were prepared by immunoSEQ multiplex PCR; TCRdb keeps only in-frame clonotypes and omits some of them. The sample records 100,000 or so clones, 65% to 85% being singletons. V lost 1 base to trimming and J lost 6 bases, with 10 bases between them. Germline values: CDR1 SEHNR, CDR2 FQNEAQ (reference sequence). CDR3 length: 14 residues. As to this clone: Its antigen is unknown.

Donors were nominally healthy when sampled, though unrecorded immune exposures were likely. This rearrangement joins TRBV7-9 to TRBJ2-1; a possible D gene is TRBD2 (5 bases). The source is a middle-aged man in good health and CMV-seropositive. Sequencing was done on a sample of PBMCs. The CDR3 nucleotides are TGTGCCAGCAGCTTAGTGGGGAGAGGCAATGAGCAGTTCTTC. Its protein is CASSLVGRGNEQFF.